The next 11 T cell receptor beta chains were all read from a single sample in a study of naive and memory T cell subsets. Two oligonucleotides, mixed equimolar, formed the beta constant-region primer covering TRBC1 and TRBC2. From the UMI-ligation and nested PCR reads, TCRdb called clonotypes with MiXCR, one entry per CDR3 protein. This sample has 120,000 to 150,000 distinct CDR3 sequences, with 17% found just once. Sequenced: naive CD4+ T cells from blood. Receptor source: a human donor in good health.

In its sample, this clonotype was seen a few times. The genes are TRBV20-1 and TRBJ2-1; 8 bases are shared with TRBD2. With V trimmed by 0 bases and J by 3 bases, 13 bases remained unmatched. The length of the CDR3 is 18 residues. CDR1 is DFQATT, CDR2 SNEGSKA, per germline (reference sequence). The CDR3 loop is CSARDPGRIGGVYNEQFF. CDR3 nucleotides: TGCAGTGCTAGAGATCCTGGCCGGATCGGGGGGGTCTACAATGAGCAGTTCTTC.

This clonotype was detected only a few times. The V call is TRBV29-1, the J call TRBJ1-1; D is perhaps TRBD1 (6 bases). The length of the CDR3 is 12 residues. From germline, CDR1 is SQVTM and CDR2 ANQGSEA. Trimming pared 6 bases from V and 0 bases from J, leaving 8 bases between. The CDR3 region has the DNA TGCAGCGTCAGGGGACTGAACACTGAAGCTTTCTTT. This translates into CSVRGLNTEAFF.

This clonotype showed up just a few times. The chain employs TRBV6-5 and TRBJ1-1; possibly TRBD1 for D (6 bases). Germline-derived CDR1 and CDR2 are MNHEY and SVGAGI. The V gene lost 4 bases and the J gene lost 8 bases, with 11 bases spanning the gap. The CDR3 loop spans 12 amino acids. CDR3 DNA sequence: TGTGCCAGCAGTTCAATGGGGACAGAAGCTTTCTTT. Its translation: CASSSMGTEAFF.

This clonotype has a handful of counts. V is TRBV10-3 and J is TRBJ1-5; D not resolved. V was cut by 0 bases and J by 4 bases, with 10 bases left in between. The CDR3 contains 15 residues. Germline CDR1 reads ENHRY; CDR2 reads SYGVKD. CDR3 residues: CAISESLGFNQPQHF. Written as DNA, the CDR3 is TGTGCCATCAGTGAGTCGTTGGGGTTTAATCAGCCCCAGCATTTT.

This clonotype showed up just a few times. CDR3 in DNA: TGTGCCAGCAGTCAAAAAGGGGGTTCCTACGAGCAGTACTTC. Its translation is CASSQKGGSYEQYF. The chain couples TRBV28 to TRBJ2-7, with D tentatively TRBD1 (6 bases). The ends were cut back, 5 bases at V and 1 base at J, with 12 bases in the middle. Per the germline V gene, CDR1 is MDHEN and CDR2 is SYDVKM. The CDR3 totals 14 residues.

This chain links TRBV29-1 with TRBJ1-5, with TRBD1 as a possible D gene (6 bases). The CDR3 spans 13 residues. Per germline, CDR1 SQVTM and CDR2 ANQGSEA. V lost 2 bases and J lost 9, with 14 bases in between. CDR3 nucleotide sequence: TGCAGCGTTGAATCGGGACAAGAAGGGCCCCAGCATTTT. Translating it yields CSVESGQEGPQHF.

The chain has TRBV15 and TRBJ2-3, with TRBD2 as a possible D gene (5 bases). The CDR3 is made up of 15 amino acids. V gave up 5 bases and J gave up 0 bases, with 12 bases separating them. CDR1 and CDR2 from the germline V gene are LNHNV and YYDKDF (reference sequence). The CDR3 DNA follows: TGTGCCACCAGCGGGAGCGGAACTAGCACAGATACGCAGTATTTT. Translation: CATSGSGTSTDTQYF. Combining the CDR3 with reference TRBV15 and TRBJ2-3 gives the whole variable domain DAMVIQNPRYQVTQFGKPVTLSCSQTLNHNVMYWYQQKSSQAPKLLFHYYDKDFNNEADTPDNFQSRRPNTSFCFLDIRSPGLGDTAMYLCATSGSGTSTDTQYFGPGTRLTVL.

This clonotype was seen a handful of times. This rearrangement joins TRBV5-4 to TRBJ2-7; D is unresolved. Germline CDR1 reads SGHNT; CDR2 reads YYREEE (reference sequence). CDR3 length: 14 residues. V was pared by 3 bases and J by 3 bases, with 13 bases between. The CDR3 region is CASSSFGRNYEQYF. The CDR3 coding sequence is TGTGCCAGCAGCTCGTTTGGCAGGAACTACGAGCAGTACTTC. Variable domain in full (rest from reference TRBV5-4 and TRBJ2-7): ETGVTQSPTHLIKTRGQQVTLRCSSQSGHNTVSWYQQALGQGPQFIFQYYREEENGRGNFPPRFSGLQFPNYSSELNVNALELDDSALYLCASSSFGRNYEQYFGPGTRLTVT.

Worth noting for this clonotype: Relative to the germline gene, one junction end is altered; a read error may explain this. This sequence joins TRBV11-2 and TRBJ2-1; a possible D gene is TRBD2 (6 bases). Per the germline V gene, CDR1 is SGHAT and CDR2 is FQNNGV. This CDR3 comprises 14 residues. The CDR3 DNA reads TGTGCCGGCAGCCCCGGACTACTTTACAATGAGCAGTTCTTC. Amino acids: CAGSPGLLYNEQFF.

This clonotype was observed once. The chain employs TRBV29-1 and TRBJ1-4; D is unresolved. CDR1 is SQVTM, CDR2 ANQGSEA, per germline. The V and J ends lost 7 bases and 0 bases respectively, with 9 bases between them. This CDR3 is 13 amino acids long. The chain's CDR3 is CSAYGATNEKLFF. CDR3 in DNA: TGCAGCGCATACGGAGCAACTAATGAAAAACTGTTTTTT.

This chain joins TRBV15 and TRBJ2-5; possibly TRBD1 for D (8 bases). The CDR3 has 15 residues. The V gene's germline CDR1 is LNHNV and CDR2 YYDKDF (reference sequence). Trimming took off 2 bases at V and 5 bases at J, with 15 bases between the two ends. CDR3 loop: CATSRSGQGGETQYF. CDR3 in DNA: TGTGCCACCAGCAGATCCGGACAGGGAGGGGAGACCCAGTACTTC. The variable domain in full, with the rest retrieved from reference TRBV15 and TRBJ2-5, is DAMVIQNPRYQVTQFGKPVTLSCSQTLNHNVMYWYQQKSSQAPKLLFHYYDKDFNNEADTPDNFQSRRPNTSFCFLDIRSPGLGDTAMYLCATSRSGQGGETQYFGPGTRLLVL.